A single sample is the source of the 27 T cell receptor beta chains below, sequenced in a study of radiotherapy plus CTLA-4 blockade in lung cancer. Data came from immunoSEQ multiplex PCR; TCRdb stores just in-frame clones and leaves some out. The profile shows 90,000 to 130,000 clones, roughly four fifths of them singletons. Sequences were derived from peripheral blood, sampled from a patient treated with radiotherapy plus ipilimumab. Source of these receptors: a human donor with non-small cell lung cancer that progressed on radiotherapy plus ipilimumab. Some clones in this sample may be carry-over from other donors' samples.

CDR3 nucleotide sequence: TGCGCCAGCAGCCAGGGCCGGGGGTTACAGCAGTACTTC. Translated, it gives CASSQGRGLQQYF. The V call is TRBV4-3, the J call TRBJ2-7, with D maybe TRBD2 (6 bases). CDR1 and CDR2 from the germline V gene are LGHNA and YSLEER. The V end was cut by 3 bases, the J end by 8 bases, with 14 bases between. The CDR3 is made up of 13 amino acids.

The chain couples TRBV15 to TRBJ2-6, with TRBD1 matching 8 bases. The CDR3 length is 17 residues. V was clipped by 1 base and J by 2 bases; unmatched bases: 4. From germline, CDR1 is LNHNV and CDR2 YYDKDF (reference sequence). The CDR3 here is CATSRGTGFAGANVLTF. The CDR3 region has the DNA TGTGCCACCAGCAGAGGGACAGGGTTTGCTGGGGCCAACGTCCTGACTTTC.

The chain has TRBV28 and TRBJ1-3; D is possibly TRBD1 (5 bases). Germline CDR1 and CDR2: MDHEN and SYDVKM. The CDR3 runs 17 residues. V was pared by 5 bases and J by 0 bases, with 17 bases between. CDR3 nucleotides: TGTGCCAGCAGTGGGACCGGGCCCTCCACCTCTGGAAACACCATATATTTT. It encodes CASSGTGPSTSGNTIYF.

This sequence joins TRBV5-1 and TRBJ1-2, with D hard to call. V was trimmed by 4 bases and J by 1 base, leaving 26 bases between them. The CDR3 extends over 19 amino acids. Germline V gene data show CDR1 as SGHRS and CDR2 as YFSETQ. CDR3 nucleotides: TGCGCCAGCAGCCCCCTCCTTGGGAGGCCGGAGCGGGATAACTATGGCTACACCTTC. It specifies CASSPLLGRPERDNYGYTF.

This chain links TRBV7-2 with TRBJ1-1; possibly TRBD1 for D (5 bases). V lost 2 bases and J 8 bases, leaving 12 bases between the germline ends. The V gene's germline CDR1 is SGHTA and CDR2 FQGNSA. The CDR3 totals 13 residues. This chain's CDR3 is CASSLSIRVEAFF. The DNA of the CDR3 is TGTGCCAGCAGCTTAAGCATCAGGGTCGAAGCTTTCTTT. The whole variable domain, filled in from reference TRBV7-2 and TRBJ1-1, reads GAGVSQSPSNKVTEKGKDVELRCDPISGHTALYWYRQSLGQGLEFLIYFQGNSAPDKSGLPSDRFSAERTGGSVSTLTIQRTQQEDSAVYLCASSLSIRVEAFFGQGTRLTVV.

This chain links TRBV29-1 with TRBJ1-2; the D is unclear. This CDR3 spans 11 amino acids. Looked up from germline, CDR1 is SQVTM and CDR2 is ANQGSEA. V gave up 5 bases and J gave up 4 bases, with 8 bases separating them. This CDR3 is CSVQDAYGYTF. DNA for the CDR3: TGCAGCGTTCAGGATGCCTATGGCTACACCTTC.

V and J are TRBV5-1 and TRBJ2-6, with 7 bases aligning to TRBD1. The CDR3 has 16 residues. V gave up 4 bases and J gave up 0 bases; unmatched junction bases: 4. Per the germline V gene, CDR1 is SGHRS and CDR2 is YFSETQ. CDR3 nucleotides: TGCGCCAGCAGCGGACAGGAGAGCTCTGGGGCCAACGTCCTGACTTTC. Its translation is CASSGQESSGANVLTF.

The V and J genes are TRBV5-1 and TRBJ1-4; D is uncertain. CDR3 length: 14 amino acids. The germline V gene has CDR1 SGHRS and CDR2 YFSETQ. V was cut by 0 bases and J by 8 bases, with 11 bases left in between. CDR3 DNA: TGCGCCAGCAGCTTGGGTTGGATAGGGGAAAAACTGTTTTTT. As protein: CASSLGWIGEKLFF. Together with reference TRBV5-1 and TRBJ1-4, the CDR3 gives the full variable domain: KAGVTQTPRYLIKTRGQQVTLSCSPISGHRSVSWYQQTPGQGLQFLFEYFSETQRNKGNFPGRFSGRQFSNSRSEMNVSTLELGDSALYLCASSLGWIGEKLFFGSGTQLSVL.

In DNA, the CDR3 is TGTGCCAGCAGGGTGGTCAGGGGAACTGGGGAGCAGTACTTC. Protein sequence: CASRVVRGTGEQYF. This chain joins TRBV2 and TRBJ2-7, with D possibly being TRBD1 (6 bases). V was cut by 6 bases and J by 7 bases, with 19 bases left in between. CDR1 SNHLY and CDR2 FYNNEI come from the germline V gene. The CDR3 runs 14 residues.

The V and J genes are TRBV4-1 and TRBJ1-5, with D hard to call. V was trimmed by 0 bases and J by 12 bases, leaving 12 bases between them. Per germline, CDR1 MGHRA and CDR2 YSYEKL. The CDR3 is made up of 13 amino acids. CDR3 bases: TGCGCCAGCAGCCAAGATACCAGCCGGGACCAGCATTTT. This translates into CASSQDTSRDQHF.

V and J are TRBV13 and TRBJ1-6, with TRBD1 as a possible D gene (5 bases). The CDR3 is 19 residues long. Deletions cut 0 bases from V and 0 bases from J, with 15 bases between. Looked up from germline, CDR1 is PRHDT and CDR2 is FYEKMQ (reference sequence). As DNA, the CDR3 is TGTGCCAGCAGCTTAGGCCCGGCAGGGATGAGCTCCTATAATTCACCCCTCCACTTT. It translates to CASSLGPAGMSSYNSPLHF.

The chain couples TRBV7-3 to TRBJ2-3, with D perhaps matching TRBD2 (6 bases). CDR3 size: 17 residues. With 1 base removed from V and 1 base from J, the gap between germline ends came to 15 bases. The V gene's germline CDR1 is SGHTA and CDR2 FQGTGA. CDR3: CASSLNPGGTGTDTQYF. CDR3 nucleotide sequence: TGTGCCAGCAGCTTAAATCCAGGCGGGACCGGCACAGATACGCAGTATTTT.

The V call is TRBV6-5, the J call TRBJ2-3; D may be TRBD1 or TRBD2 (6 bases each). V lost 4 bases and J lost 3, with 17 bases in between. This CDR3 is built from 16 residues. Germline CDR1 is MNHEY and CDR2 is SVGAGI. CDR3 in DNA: TGTGCCAGCAGTTCCACGAGCCGGGGGCCAACAGATACGCAGTATTTT. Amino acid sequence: CASSSTSRGPTDTQYF.

CDR3 in DNA: TGCGCCAGCAGCTTGGGCGTAGGGGCAGGGCGGAACGAGCAGTACTTC. The encoded protein is CASSLGVGAGRNEQYF. This chain links TRBV5-1 with TRBJ2-5, with D possibly being TRBD1 (5 bases). The end of the DNA aligns better with TRBJ2-7, so the J call may be wrong. CDR1 and CDR2 (germline): SGHRS, YFSETQ. The CDR3 has 16 residues.

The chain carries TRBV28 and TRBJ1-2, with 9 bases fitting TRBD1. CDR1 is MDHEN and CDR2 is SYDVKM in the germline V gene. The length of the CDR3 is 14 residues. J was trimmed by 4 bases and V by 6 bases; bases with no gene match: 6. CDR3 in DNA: TGTGCCAGCAGAGGGGACAGGGACCTCTATGGCTACACCTTC. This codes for CASRGDRDLYGYTF.

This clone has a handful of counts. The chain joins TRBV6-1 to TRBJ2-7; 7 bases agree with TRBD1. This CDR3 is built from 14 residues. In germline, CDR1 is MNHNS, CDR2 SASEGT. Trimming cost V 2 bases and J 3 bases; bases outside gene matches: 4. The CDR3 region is CASSERAGGYEQYF. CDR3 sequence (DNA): TGTGCCAGCAGTGAACGGGCAGGGGGCTACGAGCAGTACTTC.

CDR3 bases: TGTGCCAGCAGCCCTGCAACTGGGGCCAACGTCCTGACTTTC. Residues: CASSPATGANVLTF. The rearrangement joins TRBV5-6 to TRBJ2-6; D is ambiguous. Germline CDR1 is SGHDT and CDR2 is YYEEEE. The CDR3 is 14 amino acids. V dropped 4 bases and J dropped 2 bases, with 7 bases sitting between them.

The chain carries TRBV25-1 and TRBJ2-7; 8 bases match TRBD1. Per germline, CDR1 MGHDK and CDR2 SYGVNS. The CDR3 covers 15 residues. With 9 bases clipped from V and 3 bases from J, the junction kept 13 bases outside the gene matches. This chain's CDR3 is CARRRFGQGVYEQYF. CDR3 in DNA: TGTGCCAGGAGACGCTTCGGACAGGGAGTCTACGAGCAGTACTTC.

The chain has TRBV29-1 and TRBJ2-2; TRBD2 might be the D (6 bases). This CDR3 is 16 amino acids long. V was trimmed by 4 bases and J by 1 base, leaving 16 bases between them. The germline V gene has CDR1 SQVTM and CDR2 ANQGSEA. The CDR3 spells CSVVGGRGVNTGELFF. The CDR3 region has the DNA TGCAGCGTTGTGGGGGGAAGAGGAGTGAACACCGGGGAGCTGTTTTTT.

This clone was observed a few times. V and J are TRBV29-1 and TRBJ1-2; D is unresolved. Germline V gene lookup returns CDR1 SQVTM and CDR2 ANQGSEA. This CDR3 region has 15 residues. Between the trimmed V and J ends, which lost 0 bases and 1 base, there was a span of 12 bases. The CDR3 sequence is CSVEDFAEFNYGYTF. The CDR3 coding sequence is TGCAGCGTTGAAGATTTTGCAGAGTTTAACTATGGCTACACCTTC.

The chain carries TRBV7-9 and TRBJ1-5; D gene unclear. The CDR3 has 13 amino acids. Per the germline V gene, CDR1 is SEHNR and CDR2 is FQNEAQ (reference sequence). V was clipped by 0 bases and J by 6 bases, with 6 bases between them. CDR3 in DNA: TGTGCCAGCAGCTTAGCGAAGACTCAGCCCCAGCATTTT. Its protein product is CASSLAKTQPQHF.

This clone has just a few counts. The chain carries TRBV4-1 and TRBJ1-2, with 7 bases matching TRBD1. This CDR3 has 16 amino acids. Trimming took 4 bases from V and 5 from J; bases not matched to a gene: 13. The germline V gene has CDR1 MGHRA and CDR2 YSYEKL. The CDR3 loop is CASSLGVGQSLYGYTF. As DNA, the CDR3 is TGCGCCAGCAGCCTCGGGGTGGGACAGTCTTTATATGGCTACACCTTC.

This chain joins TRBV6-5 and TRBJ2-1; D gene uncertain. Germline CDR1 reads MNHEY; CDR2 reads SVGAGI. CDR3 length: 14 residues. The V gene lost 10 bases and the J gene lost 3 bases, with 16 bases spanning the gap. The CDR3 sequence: CATEGERVYNEQFF. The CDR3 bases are TGTGCCACAGAAGGAGAACGAGTCTACAATGAGCAGTTCTTC.

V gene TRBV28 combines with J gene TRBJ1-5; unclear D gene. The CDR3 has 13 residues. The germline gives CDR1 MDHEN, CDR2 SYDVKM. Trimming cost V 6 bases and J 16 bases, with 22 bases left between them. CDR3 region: CASSLYRDGVGHF. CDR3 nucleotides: TGTGCCAGCAGCTTGTATAGGGATGGGGTTGGTCATTTT.

In nucleotides, the CDR3 is TGCGCCAGCAGCCAAGAAATGGGTAGCGGGGCGTATGCAGATACGCAGTATTTT. Protein: CASSQEMGSGAYADTQYF. V is TRBV4-3 and J is TRBJ2-3; 8 bases line up with TRBD2. The CDR3 extends over 18 amino acids. Germline-derived CDR1 and CDR2 are LGHNA and YSLEER. J was trimmed by 4 bases and V by 0 bases; bases with no gene match: 12.

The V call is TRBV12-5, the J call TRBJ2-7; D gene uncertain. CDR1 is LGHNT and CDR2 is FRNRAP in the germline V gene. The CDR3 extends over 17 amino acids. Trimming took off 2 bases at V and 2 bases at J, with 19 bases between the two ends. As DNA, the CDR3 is TGTGCTAGTGGTTTGACACTTTCCCTGATGGATCCCTACGAGCAGTACTTC. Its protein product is CASGLTLSLMDPYEQYF.

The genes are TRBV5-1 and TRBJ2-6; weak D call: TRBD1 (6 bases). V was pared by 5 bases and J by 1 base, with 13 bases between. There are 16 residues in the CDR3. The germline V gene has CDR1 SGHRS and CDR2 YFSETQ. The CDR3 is CASSEGVWSGANVLTF. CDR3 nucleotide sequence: TGCGCCAGCAGTGAGGGGGTATGGTCTGGGGCCAACGTCCTGACTTTC.